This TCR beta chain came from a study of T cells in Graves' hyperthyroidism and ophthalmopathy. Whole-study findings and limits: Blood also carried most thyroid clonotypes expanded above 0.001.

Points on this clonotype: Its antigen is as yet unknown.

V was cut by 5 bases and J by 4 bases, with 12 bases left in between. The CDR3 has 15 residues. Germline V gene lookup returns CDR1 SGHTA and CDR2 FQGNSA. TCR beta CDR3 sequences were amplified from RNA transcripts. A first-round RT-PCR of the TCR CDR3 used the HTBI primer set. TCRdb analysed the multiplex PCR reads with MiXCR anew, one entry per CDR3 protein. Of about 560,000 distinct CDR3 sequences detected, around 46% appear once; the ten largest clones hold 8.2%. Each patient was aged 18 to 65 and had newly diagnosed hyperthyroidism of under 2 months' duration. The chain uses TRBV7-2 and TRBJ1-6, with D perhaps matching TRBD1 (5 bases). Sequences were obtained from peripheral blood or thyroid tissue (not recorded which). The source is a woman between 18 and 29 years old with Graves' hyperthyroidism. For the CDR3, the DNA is TGTGCCAGCAGCGCCCGACAGTTTTATAATTCACCCCTCCACTTT. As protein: CASSARQFYNSPLHF.